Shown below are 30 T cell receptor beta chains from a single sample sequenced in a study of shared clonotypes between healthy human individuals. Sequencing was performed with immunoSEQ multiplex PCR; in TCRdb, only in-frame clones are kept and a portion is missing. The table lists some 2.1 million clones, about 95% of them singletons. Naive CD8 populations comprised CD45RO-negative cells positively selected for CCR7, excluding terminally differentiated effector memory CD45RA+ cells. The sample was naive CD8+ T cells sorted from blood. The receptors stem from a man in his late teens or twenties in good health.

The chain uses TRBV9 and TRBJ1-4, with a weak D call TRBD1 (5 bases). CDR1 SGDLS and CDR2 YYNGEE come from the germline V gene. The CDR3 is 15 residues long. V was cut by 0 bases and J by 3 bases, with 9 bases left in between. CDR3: CASSVEGAANEKLFF. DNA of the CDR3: TGTGCCAGCAGCGTAGAAGGGGCGGCTAATGAAAAACTGTTTTTT.

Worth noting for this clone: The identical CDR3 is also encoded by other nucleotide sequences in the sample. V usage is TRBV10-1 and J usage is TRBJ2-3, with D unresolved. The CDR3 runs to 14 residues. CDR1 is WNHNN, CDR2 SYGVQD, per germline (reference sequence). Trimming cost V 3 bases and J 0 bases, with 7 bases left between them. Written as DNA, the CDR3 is TGCGCCAGCAGTGACGCGAGGAGCACAGATACGCAGTATTTT. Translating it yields CASSDARSTDTQYF.

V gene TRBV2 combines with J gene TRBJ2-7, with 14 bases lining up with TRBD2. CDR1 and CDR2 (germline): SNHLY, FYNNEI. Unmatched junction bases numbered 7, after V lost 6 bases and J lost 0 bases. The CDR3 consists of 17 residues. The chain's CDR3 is CASRAGLAGGSSYEQYF. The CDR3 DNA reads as TGTGCCAGCAGGGCTGGACTAGCGGGGGGTAGCTCCTACGAGCAGTACTTC.

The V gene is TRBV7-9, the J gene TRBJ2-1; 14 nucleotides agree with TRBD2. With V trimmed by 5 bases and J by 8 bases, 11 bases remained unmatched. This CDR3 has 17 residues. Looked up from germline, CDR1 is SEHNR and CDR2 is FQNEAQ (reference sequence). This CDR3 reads CASSNYPGLAGVDEQFF. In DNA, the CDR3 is TGTGCCAGCAGCAATTACCCGGGACTAGCGGGAGTGGATGAGCAGTTCTTC.

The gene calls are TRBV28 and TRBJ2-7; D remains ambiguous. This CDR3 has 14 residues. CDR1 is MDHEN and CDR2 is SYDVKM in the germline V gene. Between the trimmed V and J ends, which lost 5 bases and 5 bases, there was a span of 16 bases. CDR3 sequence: CASSPSGWSHEQYF. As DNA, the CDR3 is TGTGCCAGCAGTCCCTCGGGTTGGAGCCACGAGCAGTACTTC. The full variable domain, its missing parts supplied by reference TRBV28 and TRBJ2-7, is DVKVTQSSRYLVKRTGEKVFLECVQDMDHENMFWYRQDPGLGLRLIYFSYDVKMKEKGDIPEGYSVSREKKERFSLILESASTNQTSMYLCASSPSGWSHEQYFGPGTRLTVT.

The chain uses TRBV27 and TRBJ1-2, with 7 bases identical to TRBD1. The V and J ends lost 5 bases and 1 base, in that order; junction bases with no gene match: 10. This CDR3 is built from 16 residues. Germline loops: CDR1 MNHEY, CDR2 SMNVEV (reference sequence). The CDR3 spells CASSPYPGQYNYGYTF. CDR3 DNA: TGTGCCAGCAGTCCGTATCCGGGACAGTATAACTATGGCTACACCTTC.

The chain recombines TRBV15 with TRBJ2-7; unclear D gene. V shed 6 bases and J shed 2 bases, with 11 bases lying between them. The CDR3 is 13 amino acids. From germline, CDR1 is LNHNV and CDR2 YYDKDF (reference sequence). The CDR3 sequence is CATRTSETYEQYF. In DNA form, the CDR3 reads TGTGCCACCAGGACCAGCGAAACCTACGAGCAGTACTTC.

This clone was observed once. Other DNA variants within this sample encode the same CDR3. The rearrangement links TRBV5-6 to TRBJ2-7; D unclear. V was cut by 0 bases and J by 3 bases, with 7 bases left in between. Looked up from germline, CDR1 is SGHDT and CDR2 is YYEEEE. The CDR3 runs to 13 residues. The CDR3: CASSLDISYEQYF. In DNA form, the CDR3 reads TGTGCCAGCAGCTTGGACATCAGCTACGAGCAGTACTTC.

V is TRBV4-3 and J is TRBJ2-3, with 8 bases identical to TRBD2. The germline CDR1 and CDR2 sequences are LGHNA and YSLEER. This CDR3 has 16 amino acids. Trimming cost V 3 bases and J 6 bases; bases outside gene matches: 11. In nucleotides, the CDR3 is TGCGCCAGCAGCCAGGTGGCCGGGAGGGCCTCTGATACGCAGTATTTT. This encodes CASSQVAGRASDTQYF.

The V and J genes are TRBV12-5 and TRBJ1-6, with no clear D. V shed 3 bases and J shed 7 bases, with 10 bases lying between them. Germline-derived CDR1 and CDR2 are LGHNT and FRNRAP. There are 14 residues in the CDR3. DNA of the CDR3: TGTGCTAGTGGTTTCCTCACGTGGAATTCACCCCTCCACTTT. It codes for CASGFLTWNSPLHF.

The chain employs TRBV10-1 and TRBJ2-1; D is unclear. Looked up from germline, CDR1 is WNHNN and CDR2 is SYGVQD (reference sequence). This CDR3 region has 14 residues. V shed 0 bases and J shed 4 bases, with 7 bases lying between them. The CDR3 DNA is TGCGCCAGCAGTGAGTCCGACCTATACAATGAGCAGTTCTTC. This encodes CASSESDLYNEQFF.

The CDR3 DNA follows: TGTGCCAGCGGACTAGCGGCTTCCTACGAGCAGTACTTC. It yields the protein CASGLAASYEQYF. V usage is TRBV27 and J usage is TRBJ2-7, with 10 bases that match TRBD2. The CDR3 sequence is 13 residues long. Germline CDR1 MNHEY, CDR2 SMNVEV (reference sequence). V trimming: 8 bases; J trimming: 1 base; junction bases outside the gene matches: 2.

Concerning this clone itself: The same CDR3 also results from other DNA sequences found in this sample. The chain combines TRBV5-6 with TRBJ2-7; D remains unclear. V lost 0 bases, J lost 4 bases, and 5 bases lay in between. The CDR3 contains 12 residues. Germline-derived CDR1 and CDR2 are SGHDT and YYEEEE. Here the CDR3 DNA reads TGTGCCAGCAGCTTGGGAAGGTACGAGCAGTACTTC. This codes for CASSLGRYEQYF.

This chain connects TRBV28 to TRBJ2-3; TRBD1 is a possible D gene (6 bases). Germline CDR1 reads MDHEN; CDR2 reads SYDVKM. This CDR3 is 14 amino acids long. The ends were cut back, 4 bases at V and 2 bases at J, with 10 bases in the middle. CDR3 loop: CASSYRTATDTQYF. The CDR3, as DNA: TGTGCCAGCAGTTACCGGACAGCCACAGATACGCAGTATTTT.

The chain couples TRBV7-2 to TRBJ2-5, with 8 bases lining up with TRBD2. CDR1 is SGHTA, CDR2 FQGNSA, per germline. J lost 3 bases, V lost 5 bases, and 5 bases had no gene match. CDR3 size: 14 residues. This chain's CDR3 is CASSRPGREETQYF. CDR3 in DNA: TGTGCCAGCAGCCGGCCCGGGAGGGAAGAGACCCAGTACTTC.

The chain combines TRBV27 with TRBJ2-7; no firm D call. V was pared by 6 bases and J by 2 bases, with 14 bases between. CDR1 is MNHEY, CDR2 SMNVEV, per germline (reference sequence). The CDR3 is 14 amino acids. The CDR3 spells CASSLREAAYEQYF. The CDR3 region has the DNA TGTGCCAGCAGCCTGAGAGAGGCGGCCTACGAGCAGTACTTC.

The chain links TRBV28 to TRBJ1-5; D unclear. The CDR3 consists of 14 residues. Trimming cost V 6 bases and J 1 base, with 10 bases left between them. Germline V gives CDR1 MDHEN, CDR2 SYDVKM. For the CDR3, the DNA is TGTGCCAGCAGGCCAAGGAGCAGCAATCAGCCCCAGCATTTT. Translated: CASRPRSSNQPQHF.

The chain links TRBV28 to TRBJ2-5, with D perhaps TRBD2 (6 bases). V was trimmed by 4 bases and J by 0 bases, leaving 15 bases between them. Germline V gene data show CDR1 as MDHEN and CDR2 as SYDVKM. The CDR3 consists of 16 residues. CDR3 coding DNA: TGTGCCAGCAGTTCACAGGATAGCGGCTACCAAGAGACCCAGTACTTC. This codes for CASSSQDSGYQETQYF.

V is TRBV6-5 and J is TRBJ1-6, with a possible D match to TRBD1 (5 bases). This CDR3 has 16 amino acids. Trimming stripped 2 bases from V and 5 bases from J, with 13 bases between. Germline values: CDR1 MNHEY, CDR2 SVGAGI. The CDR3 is CASSYPRDLDNSPLHF. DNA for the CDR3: TGTGCCAGCAGTTACCCCCGGGACCTTGATAATTCACCCCTCCACTTT.

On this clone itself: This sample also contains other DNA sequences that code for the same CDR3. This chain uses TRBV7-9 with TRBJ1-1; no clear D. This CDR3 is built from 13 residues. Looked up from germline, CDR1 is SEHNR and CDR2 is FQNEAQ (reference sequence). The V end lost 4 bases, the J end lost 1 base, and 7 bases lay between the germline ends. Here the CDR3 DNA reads TGTGCCAGCAGCTCCGGATGGAACACTGAAGCTTTCTTT. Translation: CASSSGWNTEAFF.

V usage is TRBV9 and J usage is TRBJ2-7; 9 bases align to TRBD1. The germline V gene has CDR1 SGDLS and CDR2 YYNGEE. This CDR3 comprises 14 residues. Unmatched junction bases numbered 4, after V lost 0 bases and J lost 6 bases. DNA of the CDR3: TGTGCCAGCAGCGTAGAGGGACAGGGCACCGAGCAGTACTTC. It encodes CASSVEGQGTEQYF.

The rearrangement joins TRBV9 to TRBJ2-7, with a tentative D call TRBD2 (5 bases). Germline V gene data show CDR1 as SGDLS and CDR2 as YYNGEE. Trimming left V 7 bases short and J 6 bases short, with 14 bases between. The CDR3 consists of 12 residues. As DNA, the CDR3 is TGTGCCAGCGGAGGACCCTTTTCCGAGCAGTACTTC. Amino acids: CASGGPFSEQYF.

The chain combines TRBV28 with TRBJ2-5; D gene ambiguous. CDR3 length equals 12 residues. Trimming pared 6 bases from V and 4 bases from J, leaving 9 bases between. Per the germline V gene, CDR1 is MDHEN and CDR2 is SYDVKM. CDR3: CASSPFGETQYF. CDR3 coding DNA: TGTGCCAGCAGCCCCTTCGGAGAGACCCAGTACTTC.

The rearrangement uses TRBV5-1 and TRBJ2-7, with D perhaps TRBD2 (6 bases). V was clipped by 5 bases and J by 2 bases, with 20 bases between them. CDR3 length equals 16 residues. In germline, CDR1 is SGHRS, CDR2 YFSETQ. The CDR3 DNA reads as TGCGCCAGCAGTTACTCGGGGGACTTAAGAACCTACGAGCAGTACTTC. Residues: CASSYSGDLRTYEQYF.

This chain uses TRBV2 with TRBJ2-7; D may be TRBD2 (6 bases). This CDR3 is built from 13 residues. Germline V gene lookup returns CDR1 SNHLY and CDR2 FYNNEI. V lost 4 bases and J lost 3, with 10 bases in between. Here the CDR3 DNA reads TGTGCCAGCAGTGGTTTCGGGGGCTACGAGCAGTACTTC. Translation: CASSGFGGYEQYF.

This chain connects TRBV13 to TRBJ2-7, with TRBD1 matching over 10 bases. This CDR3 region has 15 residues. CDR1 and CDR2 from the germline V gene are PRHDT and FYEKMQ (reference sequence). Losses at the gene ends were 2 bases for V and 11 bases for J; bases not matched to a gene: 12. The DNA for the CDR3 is TGTGCCAGCAGCTTACGACAGGGGGCCACCTTCCTGGAGTACTTC. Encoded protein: CASSLRQGATFLEYF.

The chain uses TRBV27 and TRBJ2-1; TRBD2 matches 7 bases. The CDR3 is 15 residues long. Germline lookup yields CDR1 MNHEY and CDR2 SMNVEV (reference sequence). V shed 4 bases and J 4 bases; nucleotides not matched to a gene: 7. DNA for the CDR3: TGTGCCAGCAGTTCGGGCGGGAGCCGGTACAATGAGCAGTTCTTC. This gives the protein CASSSGGSRYNEQFF.

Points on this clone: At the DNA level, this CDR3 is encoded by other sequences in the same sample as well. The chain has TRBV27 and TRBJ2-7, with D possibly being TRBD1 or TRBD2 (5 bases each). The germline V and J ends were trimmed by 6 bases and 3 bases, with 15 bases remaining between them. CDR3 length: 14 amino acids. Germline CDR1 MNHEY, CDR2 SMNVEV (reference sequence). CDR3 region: CASSLGGQSYEQYF. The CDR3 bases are TGTGCCAGCAGCCTTGGAGGACAAAGCTACGAGCAGTACTTC.

DNA for the CDR3: TGCAGTGCTAGGCTCACCGGGGAGCTGTTTTTT. Protein product: CSARLTGELFF. The chain uses TRBV20-1 and TRBJ2-2; D is unresolved. The CDR3 totals 11 residues. The V gene's germline CDR1 is DFQATT and CDR2 SNEGSKA (reference sequence). V was shortened by 3 bases and J by 4 bases, with 3 bases between the two germline ends.

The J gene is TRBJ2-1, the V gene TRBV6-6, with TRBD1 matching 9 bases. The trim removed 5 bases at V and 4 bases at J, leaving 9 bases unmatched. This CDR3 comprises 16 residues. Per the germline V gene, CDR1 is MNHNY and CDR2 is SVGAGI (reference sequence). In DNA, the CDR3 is TGTGCCAGCAGTGCACCGGGACAGGGAGCATACAATGAGCAGTTCTTC. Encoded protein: CASSAPGQGAYNEQFF.